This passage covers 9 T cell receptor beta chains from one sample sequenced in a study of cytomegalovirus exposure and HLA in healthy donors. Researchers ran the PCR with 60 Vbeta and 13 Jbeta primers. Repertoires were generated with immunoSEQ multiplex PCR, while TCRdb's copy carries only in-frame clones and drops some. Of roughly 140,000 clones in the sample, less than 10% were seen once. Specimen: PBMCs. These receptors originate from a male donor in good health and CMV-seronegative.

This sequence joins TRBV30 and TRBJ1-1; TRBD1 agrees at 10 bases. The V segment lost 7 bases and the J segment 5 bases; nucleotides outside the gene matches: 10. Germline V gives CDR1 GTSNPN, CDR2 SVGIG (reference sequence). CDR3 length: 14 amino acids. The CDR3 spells CALDRGRGFTEAFF. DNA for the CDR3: TGTGCCTTAGACAGGGGGCGCGGGTTTACTGAAGCTTTCTTT.

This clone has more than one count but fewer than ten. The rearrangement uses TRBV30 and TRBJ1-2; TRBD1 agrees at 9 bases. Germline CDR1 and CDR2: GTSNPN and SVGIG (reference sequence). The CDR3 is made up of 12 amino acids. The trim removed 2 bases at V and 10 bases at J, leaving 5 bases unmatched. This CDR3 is CAWSQGTGPYTF. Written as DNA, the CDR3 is TGTGCCTGGAGTCAGGGGACAGGGCCCTACACCTTC.

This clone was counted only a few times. CDR3: CASSLQTRPDTQYF. DNA for the CDR3: TGTGCCAGCAGTCTCCAGACTCGTCCAGATACGCAGTATTTT. This rearrangement joins TRBV27 to TRBJ2-3; D ambiguous. CDR1 is MNHEY and CDR2 is SMNVEV in the germline V gene (reference sequence). The CDR3 covers 14 residues. The ends were cut back, 5 bases at V and 4 bases at J, with 13 bases in the middle.

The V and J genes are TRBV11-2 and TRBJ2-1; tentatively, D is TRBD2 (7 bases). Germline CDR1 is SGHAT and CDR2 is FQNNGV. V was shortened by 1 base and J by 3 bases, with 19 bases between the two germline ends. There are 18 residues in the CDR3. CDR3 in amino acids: CASSLGLLAKGHYNEQFF. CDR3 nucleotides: TGTGCCAGCAGCTTAGGCCTACTAGCGAAGGGACACTACAATGAGCAGTTCTTC. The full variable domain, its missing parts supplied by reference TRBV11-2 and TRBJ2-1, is EAGVAQSPRYKIIEKRQSVAFWCNPISGHATLYWYQQILGQGPKLLIQFQNNGVVDDSQLPKDRFSAERLKGVDSTLKIQPAKLEDSAVYLCASSLGLLAKGHYNEQFFGPGTRLTVL.

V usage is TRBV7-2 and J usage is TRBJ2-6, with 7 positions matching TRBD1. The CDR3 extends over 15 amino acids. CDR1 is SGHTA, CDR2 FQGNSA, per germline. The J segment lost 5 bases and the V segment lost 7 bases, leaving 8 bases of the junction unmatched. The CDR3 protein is CASTPRGHRANVLTF. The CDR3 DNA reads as TGTGCCAGCACCCCAAGGGGGCATCGGGCCAACGTCCTGACTTTC. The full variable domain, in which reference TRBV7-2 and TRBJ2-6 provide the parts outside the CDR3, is GAGVSQSPSNKVTEKGKDVELRCDPISGHTALYWYRQSLGQGLEFLIYFQGNSAPDKSGLPSDRFSAERTGGSVSTLTIQRTQQEDSAVYLCASTPRGHRANVLTFGAGSRLTVL.

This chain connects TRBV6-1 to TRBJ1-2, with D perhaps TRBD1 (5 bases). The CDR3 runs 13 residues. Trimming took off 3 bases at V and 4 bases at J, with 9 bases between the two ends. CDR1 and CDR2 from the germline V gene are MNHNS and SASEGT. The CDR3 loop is CASSEMGLYGYTF. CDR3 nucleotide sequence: TGTGCCAGCAGTGAGATGGGGCTCTATGGCTACACCTTC.

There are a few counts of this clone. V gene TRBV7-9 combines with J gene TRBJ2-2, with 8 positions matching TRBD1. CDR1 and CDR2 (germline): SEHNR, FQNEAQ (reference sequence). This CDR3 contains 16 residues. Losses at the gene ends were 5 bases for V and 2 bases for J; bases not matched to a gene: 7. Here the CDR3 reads CASSPQDRANTGELFF. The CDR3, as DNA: TGTGCCAGCAGCCCTCAGGACAGGGCCAACACCGGGGAGCTGTTTTTT.

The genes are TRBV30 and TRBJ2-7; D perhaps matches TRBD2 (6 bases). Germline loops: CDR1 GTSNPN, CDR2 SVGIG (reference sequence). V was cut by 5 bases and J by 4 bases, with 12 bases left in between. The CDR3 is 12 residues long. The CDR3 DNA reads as TGTGCCTGGGGGGGGAAAGGGTACGAGCAGTACTTC. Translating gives CAWGGKGYEQYF.

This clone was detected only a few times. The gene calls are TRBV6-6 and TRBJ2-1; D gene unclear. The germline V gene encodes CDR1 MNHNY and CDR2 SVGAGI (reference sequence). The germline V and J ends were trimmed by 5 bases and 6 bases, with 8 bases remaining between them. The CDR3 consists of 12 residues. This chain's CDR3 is CASSQASNEQFF. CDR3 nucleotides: TGTGCCAGCAGTCAAGCTAGCAATGAGCAGTTCTTC.